This entry lists 24 T cell receptor beta chains sequenced from one sample in a study of blood T cells in healthy people across ages (dated by TCRdb to 2015 to 2017). Libraries were made using 5' RACE. These reads were obtained on an Illumina HiSeq 2500. A second PCR of roughly 6 to 12 cycles was performed with a sample-barcoded 5' primer and a J-beta primer mix. TCRdb reprocessing: public reads trimmed at Q25 with fastp, clones called with MiXCR, in-frame beta chains kept. Here each entry gathers all rows of one CDR3 protein and keeps the most common genes and DNA. Here the sample has just under 750,000 distinct CDR3 sequences; approximately 22% occur a single time. The ten largest make up 22% of the sample. Input material: blood. These receptors originate from a man aged 65-85 years in good health.

CDR3 nucleotide sequence: TGCAGTGCTAAAGGGGTCTCCTATAATTCACCCCTCCACTTT. Encoded protein: CSAKGVSYNSPLHF. The chain combines TRBV20-1 with TRBJ1-6, with a tentative D call TRBD1 (5 bases). The V end was cut by 4 bases, the J end by 0 bases, with 7 bases between. Germline loops: CDR1 DFQATT, CDR2 SNEGSKA (reference sequence). The CDR3 has 14 amino acids.

This clonotype was detected a few times. The chain combines TRBV12-3 or TRBV12-4 with TRBJ1-1, with TRBD1 matching over 9 bases. This CDR3 region has 14 residues. Trimming took 10 bases from V and 0 from J; bases not matched to a gene: 6. The CDR3 DNA follows: TGTGCCACCCCGGGACAGGGACTGAACACTGAAGCTTTCTTT. Translating gives CATPGQGLNTEAFF.

About this clonotype: At one boundary the junction diverges from the germline segment, which might be a read error. J is TRBJ1-3 and V is TRBV29-1; D uncertain. The CDR3 loop spans 12 amino acids. Per the germline V gene, CDR1 is SQVTM and CDR2 is ANQGSEA. CDR3 DNA sequence: TGCAGCGGGCTTCGCGAGGGAAACCCCATATATTTT. Encoded protein: CSGLREGNPIYF. Filled out from reference TRBV29-1 and TRBJ1-3, the complete variable domain reads SAVISQKPSRDICQRGTSLTIQCQVDSQVTMMFWYRQQPGQSLTLIATANQGSEATYESGFVIDKFPISRPNLTFSTLTVSNMSPEDSSIYLCSGLREGNPIYFGEGSWLTVV.

The chain recombines TRBV6-5 with TRBJ1-4; 8 positions agree with TRBD1. CDR1 and CDR2 (germline): MNHEY, SVGAGI. V lost 7 bases and J lost 5; bases outside the gene matches: 6. The CDR3 has 14 residues. As DNA, the CDR3 is TGTGCCAGCAATAGACAGGGGAGGAATGAAAAACTGTTTTTT. This encodes CASNRQGRNEKLFF.

The DNA for the CDR3 is TGTGCCAGCAGTGGATTGGGGGGAGCTAACTATGGCTACACCTTC. Residues: CASSGLGGANYGYTF. The chain employs TRBV25-1 and TRBJ1-2; maybe TRBD1 (5 bases). The germline V gene encodes CDR1 MGHDK and CDR2 SYGVNS. The CDR3 runs to 15 residues. Trimming took off 4 bases at V and 0 bases at J, with 12 bases between the two ends.

The chain has TRBV21-1 and TRBJ2-5; TRBD1, the D gene given by the table, was not confirmed from the DNA. The J call may be wrong; the DNA end is better matched by TRBJ2-7. TRBV21-1 is a pseudogene. The CDR3 runs to 14 residues. As DNA, the CDR3 is TGTGCCAGCAGCAAAGCGGGACAGGGCCACGAGCAGTACTTC. Its protein is CASSKAGQGHEQYF.

The rearrangement uses TRBV18 and TRBJ2-1; no definite D call. This CDR3 has 15 residues. Germline V gives CDR1 KGHSH, CDR2 LQKENI. Trimming removed 2 bases at V and 3 bases at J, with 11 bases between. The CDR3 nucleotides are TGTGCCAGCTCACCAAGAGAGATTAACTACAATGAGCAGTTCTTC. Translation gives CASSPREINYNEQFF.

The chain has TRBV11-2 and TRBJ1-1; TRBD1 is a possible D gene (5 bases). Germline values: CDR1 SGHAT, CDR2 FQNNGV. Trimming removed 8 bases at V and 0 bases at J, with 13 bases between. The CDR3 length is 14 residues. For the CDR3, the DNA is TGTGCCAGCGACTGGGGGATTCTGAACACTGAAGCTTTCTTT. Protein product: CASDWGILNTEAFF.

The rearrangement uses TRBV7-9 and TRBJ1-1; no firm D call. CDR3 size: 16 residues. Germline CDR1 reads SEHNR; CDR2 reads FQNEAQ (reference sequence). With 1 base removed from V and 1 base from J, the gap between germline ends came to 13 bases. The CDR3 nucleotides are TGTGCCAGCAGCTTAGGCTCGGGGTCGGGGAACACTGAAGCTTTCTTT. It is translated as CASSLGSGSGNTEAFF.

In its sample, this clonotype was seen a few times. This chain connects TRBV6-5 to TRBJ1-2; TRBD1 matches 8 bases. Germline V gene lookup returns CDR1 MNHEY and CDR2 SVGAGI. Trimming cost V 6 bases and J 6 bases; bases outside gene matches: 6. This CDR3 has 13 residues. The DNA for the CDR3 is TGTGCCAGCAGACGACAGGGGAGTCATGGCTACACCTTC. It encodes CASRRQGSHGYTF.

J is TRBJ2-6 and V is TRBV5-6, with D perhaps matching TRBD2 (5 bases). V gave up 4 bases and J gave up 0 bases, with 14 bases separating them. The CDR3 sequence is 17 residues long. CDR1 and CDR2 (germline): SGHDT, YYEEEE. The CDR3 DNA reads as TGTGCCAGCAGCCCGCTTGGGAGTAGCTCTGGGGCCAACGTCCTGACTTTC. Encoded protein: CASSPLGSSSGANVLTF.

This clonotype was detected only a few times. The chain joins TRBV29-1 to TRBJ2-1, with 8 bases lining up with TRBD2. The junction had 10 bases not matched to a gene; V was cut back by 7 bases and J by 2 bases. This CDR3 is built from 15 residues. Germline loops: CDR1 SQVTM, CDR2 ANQGSEA. The CDR3 region is CSAYSRGGPYNEQFF. The CDR3 DNA reads as TGCAGCGCCTATTCTCGCGGGGGGCCCTACAATGAGCAGTTCTTC.

The rearrangement links TRBV6-1 to TRBJ1-3; no definite D call. V lost 1 base and J 2 bases, leaving 6 bases between the germline ends. This CDR3 is built from 14 residues. Germline V gives CDR1 MNHNS, CDR2 SASEGT. The CDR3 bases are TGTGCCAGCAGTGAAGGTTGGGCTGGAAACACCATATATTTT. Translation gives CASSEGWAGNTIYF.

This chain joins TRBV20-1 and TRBJ2-7; 10 bases agree with TRBD2. V dropped 5 bases and J dropped 5; count of bases not matched to a gene: 18. The CDR3 consists of 17 residues. Germline V gene data show CDR1 as DFQATT and CDR2 as SNEGSKA (reference sequence). CDR3 DNA: TGCAGTGCTGGTACTAGCGGGGAGGGACCCTTGATCCACGAGCAGTACTTC. Protein product: CSAGTSGEGPLIHEQYF.

This clonotype was seen only a few times. This chain uses TRBV6-4 with TRBJ2-5, with D perhaps TRBD1 or TRBD2 (6 bases each). The end of the DNA fits TRBJ2-1 better, so the J call may be wrong. The length of the CDR3 is 18 residues. CDR1 is MRHNA and CDR2 is SNTAGT in the germline V gene. This CDR3 reads CASSDPLSRGLSLNEQFF. CDR3 nucleotides: TGTGCCAGCAGTGACCCCTTAAGTCGGGGGCTCTCCCTCAATGAGCAGTTCTTC.

V is TRBV6-6 and J is TRBJ2-1; 9 nucleotides match TRBD1. CDR1 and CDR2 from the germline V gene are MNHNY and SVGAGI (reference sequence). This CDR3 contains 15 residues. The V and J ends lost 3 bases and 3 bases, in that order; junction bases with no gene match: 3. The CDR3 DNA follows: TGTGCCAGCAGTTATACGGGACAGGGCTACAATGAGCAGTTCTTC. It yields the protein CASSYTGQGYNEQFF.

The rearrangement uses TRBV15 and TRBJ2-3, with 8 bases aligning to TRBD2. The CDR3 has 13 residues. Per the germline V gene, CDR1 is LNHNV and CDR2 is YYDKDF (reference sequence). With V trimmed by 8 bases and J by 0 bases, 1 base remained unmatched. This CDR3 reads CATGGGSTDTQYF. CDR3 sequence (DNA): TGTGCCACCGGCGGGGGGAGCACAGATACGCAGTATTTT. The whole variable domain, remainder taken from reference TRBV15 and TRBJ2-3, is DAMVIQNPRYQVTQFGKPVTLSCSQTLNHNVMYWYQQKSSQAPKLLFHYYDKDFNNEADTPDNFQSRRPNTSFCFLDIRSPGLGDTAMYLCATGGGSTDTQYFGPGTRLTVL.

The chain uses TRBV6-5 and TRBJ1-6; no clear D gene. CDR1 MNHEY and CDR2 SVGAGI come from the germline V gene. V lost 2 bases and J lost 9, with 11 bases in between. CDR3 length: 14 residues. CDR3 sequence (DNA): TGTGCCAGCAGTTACGAGGGTCAGGTTTCACCCCTCCACTTT. Its protein is CASSYEGQVSPLHF.

In its sample, this clonotype was seen once. This sequence joins TRBV12-3 or TRBV12-4 and TRBJ1-2; D is unresolved. CDR3 length equals 12 residues. Trimming left V 2 bases short and J 5 bases short, with 6 bases between. The CDR3 DNA is TGTGCCAGCAGTTTAATTACATATGGCTACACCTTC. It codes for CASSLITYGYTF.

This chain links TRBV2 with TRBJ2-3, with D tentatively TRBD2 (7 bases). CDR1 is SNHLY, CDR2 FYNNEI, per germline. The germline V and J ends were trimmed by 9 bases and 5 bases, with 18 bases remaining between them. There are 14 residues in the CDR3. The CDR3 region has the DNA TGTGCCAGTCGCCTAAGGGGGGGGCGAGATACGCAGTATTTT. Its protein product is CASRLRGGRDTQYF. Filled out from reference TRBV2 and TRBJ2-3, the complete variable domain reads EPEVTQTPSHQVTQMGQEVILRCVPISNHLYFYWYRQILGQKVEFLVSFYNNEISEKSEIFDDQFSVERPDGSNFTLKIRSTKLEDSAMYFCASRLRGGRDTQYFGPGTRLTVL.

V usage is TRBV3-1 and J usage is TRBJ2-3; the D gene is possibly TRBD2 (5 bases). Trimming removed 1 base at V and 2 bases at J, with 10 bases between. Per germline, CDR1 LGHDT and CDR2 YNNKEL (reference sequence). The CDR3 runs to 15 residues. The CDR3, as DNA: TGTGCCAGCAGCCAAGTTCGCGGGCCCACAGATACGCAGTATTTT. Encoded protein: CASSQVRGPTDTQYF.

This clonotype showed up just a few times. The rearrangement joins TRBV12-3 or TRBV12-4 to TRBJ2-3, with 15 bases matching TRBD2. J lost 2 bases, V lost 0 bases, and 9 bases had no gene match. CDR3 size: 20 residues. This chain's CDR3 is CASSLALGLAGGPHTDTQYF. The CDR3 DNA reads as TGTGCCAGCAGTTTAGCGCTAGGACTAGCGGGGGGGCCTCACACAGATACGCAGTATTTT.

The chain couples TRBV5-1 to TRBJ1-6; D remains unclear. In germline, CDR1 is SGHRS, CDR2 YFSETQ. This CDR3 region has 17 residues. The V end lost 4 bases, the J end lost 3 bases, and 17 bases lay between the germline ends. The CDR3 DNA is TGCGCCAGCAGCCTGGAAACATCGACACGCTATAATTCACCCCTCCACTTT. Encoded protein: CASSLETSTRYNSPLHF.

This clonotype showed up just once. V gene TRBV12-3 or TRBV12-4 combines with J gene TRBJ2-1; D perhaps matches TRBD2 (5 bases). The CDR3 totals 16 residues. V was cut by 1 base and J by 0 bases, with 10 bases left in between. CDR3 nucleotides: TGTGCCAGCAGTTTAGGCCGGGCGGGCTCCTACAATGAGCAGTTCTTC. Encoded protein: CASSLGRAGSYNEQFF.